This is a list of T cell receptor beta chains from one sample in a study of shared clonotypes between healthy human individuals. Assay: immunoSEQ multiplex PCR; the TCRdb copy retains only in-frame clones and omits some. The sample yields hundreds of thousands of clones, 90% to 95% seen once. The sequenced sample was naive CD8+ T cells sorted from blood. These TCRs come from a woman aged 25 to 45 in good health. Both conserved end residues are part of each CDR3. A D gene is named only where the DNA matches it firmly. Where a row states a size, it is once, few, many or the class of an expanded clone; other rows omit it.

clone_size: -; d_call: -; v_call: TRBV19; j_call: TRBJ2-7; cdr3_aa: CASSIKGHNKVYEQYF; cdr3_nt: TGTGCCAGTAGTATCAAGGGCCATAATAAGGTCTACGAGCAGTACTTC
clone_size: once; d_call: -; v_call: TRBV4-1; j_call: TRBJ1-1; cdr3_aa: CASRVGQGNTEAFF; cdr3_nt: TGCGCCAGCAGGGTTGGGCAGGGGAACACTGAAGCTTTCTTT
clone_size: -; d_call: TRBD1; v_call: TRBV15; j_call: TRBJ2-1; cdr3_aa: CATRDSRNEQFF; cdr3_nt: TGTGCCACTCGGGACAGCAGAAATGAGCAGTTCTTC
clone_size: -; d_call: -; v_call: TRBV19; j_call: TRBJ2-7; cdr3_aa: CASSIVGSSYEQYF; cdr3_nt: TGTGCCAGTAGTATTGTGGGAAGCTCCTACGAGCAGTACTTC
clone_size: -; d_call: TRBD1; v_call: TRBV27; j_call: TRBJ1-4; cdr3_aa: CASSSQTGVNEKLFF; cdr3_nt: TGTGCCAGCAGTTCCCAGACAGGGGTTAATGAAAAACTGTTTTTT
clone_size: -; d_call: -; v_call: TRBV9; j_call: TRBJ2-7; cdr3_aa: CASSVGGTNYEQYF; cdr3_nt: TGTGCCAGCAGCGTAGGAGGGACCAACTACGAGCAGTACTTC
clone_size: -; d_call: TRBD1; v_call: TRBV9; j_call: TRBJ2-7; cdr3_aa: CASSVGQGPYEQYF; cdr3_nt: TGTGCCAGCAGCGTAGGACAGGGCCCCTACGAGCAGTACTTC
clone_size: -; d_call: TRBD1; v_call: TRBV28; j_call: TRBJ2-2; cdr3_aa: CASRRTGSTGELFF; cdr3_nt: TGTGCCAGCAGGCGGACAGGGTCCACCGGGGAGCTGTTTTTT
clone_size: -; d_call: -; v_call: TRBV2; j_call: TRBJ1-2; cdr3_aa: CASTDSYGYTF; cdr3_nt: TGTGCCAGCACCGACAGCTATGGCTACACCTTC
clone_size: -; d_call: -; v_call: TRBV7-8; j_call: TRBJ1-5; cdr3_aa: CASSQAPAREVQPQHF; cdr3_nt: TGTGCCAGCAGCCAAGCTCCGGCCAGGGAAGTTCAGCCCCAGCATTTT
clone_size: -; d_call: TRBD2; v_call: TRBV4-1; j_call: TRBJ2-7; cdr3_aa: CASSQDLAGVEQYF; cdr3_nt: TGCGCCAGCAGCCAAGATCTAGCGGGAGTGGAGCAGTACTTC
clone_size: -; d_call: -; v_call: TRBV18; j_call: TRBJ2-2; cdr3_aa: CASSPSSWELFF; cdr3_nt: TGTGCCAGCTCACCATCTTCCTGGGAGCTGTTTTTT
clone_size: -; d_call: TRBD2; v_call: TRBV28; j_call: TRBJ2-6; cdr3_aa: CASSLLPAGESSGANVLTF; cdr3_nt: TGTGCCAGCAGTTTGCTGCCAGCGGGAGAGAGCTCTGGGGCCAACGTCCTGACTTTC
clone_size: -; d_call: TRBD1; v_call: TRBV4-1; j_call: TRBJ1-5; cdr3_aa: CASSQEGTGVQPQHF; cdr3_nt: TGCGCCAGCAGCCAAGAGGGGACAGGGGTTCAGCCCCAGCATTTT
clone_size: -; d_call: -; v_call: TRBV27; j_call: TRBJ2-5; cdr3_aa: CASSTTIEEETQYF; cdr3_nt: TGTGCCAGCAGTACCACGATCGAAGAGGAGACCCAGTACTTC
clone_size: -; d_call: TRBD1; v_call: TRBV5-6; j_call: TRBJ2-7; cdr3_aa: CASTELLRDSQYF; cdr3_nt: TGTGCCAGCACCGAGTTGTTGAGGGACAGCCAGTACTTC
clone_size: -; d_call: -; v_call: TRBV9; j_call: TRBJ2-7; cdr3_aa: CASSDSWAPSGETYEQYF; cdr3_nt: TGTGCCAGCAGTGATTCCTGGGCCCCATCCGGGGAAACCTACGAGCAGTACTTC
clone_size: -; d_call: TRBD1; v_call: TRBV7-9; j_call: TRBJ1-1; cdr3_aa: CASSKGGTGLLGAEAFF; cdr3_nt: TGTGCCAGCAGTAAAGGCGGGACAGGCCTCCTTGGGGCTGAAGCTTTCTTT
clone_size: -; d_call: TRBD2; v_call: TRBV5-4; j_call: TRBJ2-4; cdr3_aa: CASSLETSGPLAKNIQYF; cdr3_nt: TGTGCCAGCAGCTTGGAGACTAGCGGGCCTTTAGCCAAAAACATTCAGTACTTC
clone_size: -; d_call: -; v_call: TRBV4-1; j_call: TRBJ1-1; cdr3_aa: CASSQFPPGPRVSEAFF; cdr3_nt: TGCGCCAGCAGCCAGTTCCCGCCGGGTCCCCGGGTATCTGAAGCTTTCTTT
clone_size: -; d_call: -; v_call: TRBV9; j_call: TRBJ2-7; cdr3_aa: CASSTGESLYYEQYF; cdr3_nt: TGTGCCAGCAGCACAGGAGAATCACTGTACTACGAGCAGTACTTC
clone_size: -; d_call: TRBD1; v_call: TRBV27; j_call: TRBJ1-5; cdr3_aa: CASKQGAEQPQHF; cdr3_nt: TGTGCCAGCAAGCAGGGGGCGGAACAGCCCCAGCATTTT
clone_size: -; d_call: TRBD1; v_call: TRBV6-5; j_call: TRBJ2-7; cdr3_aa: CASSWDSSYEQYF; cdr3_nt: TGTGCCAGCAGCTGGGACAGCTCCTACGAGCAGTACTTC
clone_size: -; d_call: TRBD2; v_call: TRBV27; j_call: TRBJ2-7; cdr3_aa: CASGSLAGAEQYF; cdr3_nt: TGTGCCAGCGGGTCCCTAGCGGGAGCCGAGCAGTACTTC
clone_size: -; d_call: -; v_call: TRBV13; j_call: TRBJ1-4; cdr3_aa: CASSPAHNEKLFF; cdr3_nt: TGTGCCAGTAGCCCGGCCCATAATGAAAAACTGTTTTTT
clone_size: -; d_call: -; v_call: TRBV28; j_call: TRBJ1-2; cdr3_aa: CASRPAGALINGYTF; cdr3_nt: TGTGCCAGCAGGCCGGCGGGGGCGCTAATCAATGGCTACACCTTC
clone_size: -; d_call: TRBD2; v_call: TRBV4-2; j_call: TRBJ2-1; cdr3_aa: CASSLEVLAGNEQFF; cdr3_nt: TGTGCCAGCAGCCTCGAGGTACTAGCGGGCAATGAGCAGTTCTTC
clone_size: once; d_call: TRBD2; v_call: TRBV28; j_call: TRBJ2-5; cdr3_aa: CASSLTSGGQETQYF; cdr3_nt: TGTGCCAGCAGTTTAACTAGCGGAGGTCAAGAGACCCAGTACTTC
clone_size: -; d_call: TRBD2; v_call: TRBV27; j_call: TRBJ2-1; cdr3_aa: CASRLAGVNEQFF; cdr3_nt: TGTGCCAGCAGACTAGCGGGAGTCAATGAGCAGTTCTTC
clone_size: -; d_call: -; v_call: TRBV19; j_call: TRBJ1-2; cdr3_aa: CASSTVDIAETNYGYTF; cdr3_nt: TGTGCCAGTAGCACCGTTGACATCGCAGAAACTAACTATGGCTACACCTTC
clone_size: -; d_call: -; v_call: TRBV19; j_call: TRBJ2-2; cdr3_aa: CASTSENTGELFF; cdr3_nt: TGTGCCAGTACCTCAGAGAACACCGGGGAGCTGTTTTTT
clone_size: -; d_call: -; v_call: TRBV19; j_call: TRBJ2-7; cdr3_aa: CASRTQQGSSYEQYF; cdr3_nt: TGTGCCAGTAGGACCCAACAGGGCTCCTCCTACGAGCAGTACTTC
clone_size: -; d_call: TRBD2; v_call: TRBV5-6; j_call: TRBJ2-5; cdr3_aa: CASSLDLAGDQETQYF; cdr3_nt: TGTGCCAGCAGCTTGGATCTAGCGGGGGATCAAGAGACCCAGTACTTC
clone_size: -; d_call: TRBD1; v_call: TRBV7-6; j_call: TRBJ1-4; cdr3_aa: CASSHSAGGGEKLFF; cdr3_nt: TGTGCCAGCAGCCATTCCGCAGGGGGCGGTGAAAAACTGTTTTTT
clone_size: -; d_call: TRBD1; v_call: TRBV27; j_call: TRBJ1-2; cdr3_aa: CASSQLGTGVFYGYTF; cdr3_nt: TGTGCCAGCAGTCAGCTCGGGACAGGGGTATTCTATGGCTACACCTTC
clone_size: -; d_call: -; v_call: TRBV13; j_call: TRBJ2-7; cdr3_aa: CASSPTSSPEQYF; cdr3_nt: TGTGCCAGCAGCCCCACTAGCTCCCCCGAGCAGTACTTC
clone_size: -; d_call: -; v_call: TRBV7-9; j_call: TRBJ2-7; cdr3_aa: CASSLSENYEQYF; cdr3_nt: TGTGCCAGCAGCTTATCGGAAAACTACGAGCAGTACTTC
clone_size: -; d_call: TRBD2; v_call: TRBV7-2; j_call: TRBJ2-7; cdr3_aa: CASSFGLAGNEQYF; cdr3_nt: TGTGCCAGCAGCTTTGGACTAGCGGGAAACGAGCAGTACTTC
clone_size: -; d_call: -; v_call: TRBV19; j_call: TRBJ2-1; cdr3_aa: CASSTQTALGWNEQFF; cdr3_nt: TGTGCCAGTAGTACTCAAACAGCGCTGGGCTGGAATGAGCAGTTCTTC
clone_size: -; d_call: -; v_call: TRBV6-5; j_call: TRBJ2-1; cdr3_aa: CASSYRGGPYNEQFF; cdr3_nt: TGTGCCAGCAGTTACCGGGGAGGCCCCTACAATGAGCAGTTCTTC